This TCR beta chain comes out of a study of blood T cells in healthy people across ages. Only a few counts were recorded for this clonotype. CDR1 and CDR2 (germline): KGHDR, SFDVKD. Trimming took off 5 bases at V and 5 bases at J, with 17 bases between the two ends. This CDR3 region has 15 residues. For the second PCR, which ran for about 7 to 11 cycles, a sample-barcoded 5' primer and a J-beta primer mix were used. TCRdb re-called the 5' RACE reads with MiXCR, one entry per CDR3 protein. In the table there are 600,000 to 1,000,000 distinct CDR3 sequences, roughly 25% of which are singletons. The same data also went into a second study, on T cells of mothers and their children.

This sequence was found in a boy younger than 18 in good health. This chain connects TRBV24-1 to TRBJ1-2; tentatively, D is TRBD1 (5 bases). Sample: blood. In DNA, the CDR3 is TGTGCCACCAGTGCCCCTCGGGACGGAAATTATGGCTACACCTTC. This encodes CATSAPRDGNYGYTF.